The rows below give T cell receptor beta chains drawn from one sample of a study of CD8+CD57+ T cells in acquired aplastic anemia. TCRdb reprocessed the reads via MiXCR and lists one record per CDR3 protein. The sample holds around 190,000 distinct CDR3 sequences; roughly half are singletons and the top ten take roughly 15%. Sequenced material: sorted CD4+, CD8+, or CD8+CD57+ T cells (not recorded which) from PBMCs. Every receptor here comes from a human donor in good health, serving as a control. Each CDR3 is given with its conserved first and last residue. A D gene is named only where the DNA matches it firmly. Not all rows give a size; the values are once, few, many and, for expanded clones, a class.

j_call	cdr3_length	v_call	clone_size	d_call	cdr3_aa	cdr3_nt
TRBJ2-1	17	TRBV10-3	few	TRBD2	CAISESASGGAYNEQFF	TGTGCCATCAGTGAGTCGGCTAGCGGGGGGGCCTACAATGAGCAGTTCTTC
TRBJ2-7	11	TRBV7-2	many	-	CASSPDRTQYF	TGTGCCAGCAGCCCCGACAGAACGCAGTACTTC
TRBJ1-2	13	TRBV7-2	many	-	CASSYGESWGYTF	TGTGCCAGCAGCTACGGGGAGTCCTGGGGCTACACCTTC
TRBJ2-3	17	TRBV24-1	-	-	CATSDRPGRSSTDTQYF	TGTGCCACCAGTGACCGCCCCGGGAGATCTAGCACAGATACGCAGTATTTT
TRBJ2-2	16	TRBV12-3/TRBV12-4	-	-	CATSDFVPGEHRGAAF	TGTGCCACCAGTGATTTTGTCCCAGGGGAACACCGGGGAGCTGCTTTT
TRBJ1-2	18	TRBV20-1	few	-	CSARVDGTEALRNYGYTF	TGCAGTGCTAGAGTGGACGGGACGGAAGCTCTTAGAAACTATGGCTACACCTTC
TRBJ2-5	17	TRBV5-6	-	-	CASSLMGGVLFQETQYF	TGTGCCAGCAGCTTGATGGGGGGCGTTTTATTCCAAGAGACCCAGTACTTC
TRBJ1-2	15	TRBV18	few	-	CASSPGVREGYGYTF	TGTGCCAGCTCACCCGGGGTACGGGAGGGCTATGGCTACACCTTC
TRBJ2-7	16	TRBV7-2	-	-	CASSLREETGSYEQYF	TGCGCCAGCAGCTTGAGGGAGGAGACAGGTTCTTACGAGCAGTACTTC
TRBJ2-7	13	TRBV7-8	-	-	CASSSPGAGGQYF	TGTGCCAGCAGCTCACCGGGGGCTGGTGGGCAGTACTTC
TRBJ1-1	13	TRBV7-9	once	-	CASSSQGNTEAFF	TGTGCCAGCAGTAGTCAGGGGAACACTGAAGCTTTCTTT
TRBJ2-7	15	TRBV19	-	TRBD1	CASSRPGQGNDEQYF	TGTGCCAGTAGTCGTCCGGGACAGGGGAACGACGAGCAGTACTTC
TRBJ1-5	13	TRBV5-1	-	-	CVLNGGSNQPQHF	TGCGTGCTAAACGGGGGTAGCAATCAGCCCCAGCATTTT
TRBJ1-2	17	TRBV7-9	once	TRBD1	CASSALLSGTGTYGYTF	TGTGCCAGCAGCGCACTGCTCTCCGGGACAGGGACCTATGGCTACACCTTC